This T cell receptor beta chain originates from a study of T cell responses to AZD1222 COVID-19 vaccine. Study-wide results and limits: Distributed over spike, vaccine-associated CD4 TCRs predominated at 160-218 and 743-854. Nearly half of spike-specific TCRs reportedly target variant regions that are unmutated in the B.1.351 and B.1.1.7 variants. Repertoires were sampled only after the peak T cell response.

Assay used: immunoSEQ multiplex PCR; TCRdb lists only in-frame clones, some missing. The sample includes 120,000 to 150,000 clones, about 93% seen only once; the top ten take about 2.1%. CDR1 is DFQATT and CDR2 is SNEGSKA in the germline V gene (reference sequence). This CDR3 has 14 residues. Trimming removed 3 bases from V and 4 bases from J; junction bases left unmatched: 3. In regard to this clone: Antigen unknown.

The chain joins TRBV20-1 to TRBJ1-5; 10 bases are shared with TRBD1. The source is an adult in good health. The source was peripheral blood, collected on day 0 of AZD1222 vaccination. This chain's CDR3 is CSASRTGGNQPQHF. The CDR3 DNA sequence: TGCAGTGCTAGTCGGACAGGGGGTAATCAGCCCCAGCATTTT.